What follows describes a single T cell receptor beta chain. This sample is drawn from a study of blood T cell repertoires in COVID-19. About the study: Sites across the United States, Italy and Spain contributed samples from acute and convalescent COVID-19.

In Seattle, patients joined the study during active infection and were tracked longitudinally. Clones were read by immunoSEQ multiplex PCR, and TCRdb kept only the in-frame ones, dropping some. The repertoire holds approximately 210,000 clones, with approximately 80% as singletons. Germline CDR1 is ENHRY and CDR2 is SYGVKD. CDR3 length equals 15 residues. Trimming took 2 bases from V and 6 from J; bases not matched to a gene: 7. The specimen sequenced was peripheral blood. The V call is TRBV10-3, the J call TRBJ2-1; 7 bases are a match to TRBD2. The TCR was taken from an elderly woman with COVID-19, enrolled during active disease. The CDR3 reads CAISEGEGTSNEQFF. The CDR3 region has the DNA TGTGCCATCAGTGAGGGGGAGGGGACGTCCAATGAGCAGTTCTTC.